These 10 T cell receptor beta chains were sequenced from one sample in a study of identifying expanded T cells in peripheral blood. Profiling relied on immunoSEQ multiplex PCR, and the TCRdb table lists in-frame clones only, not all of them. Of 70,000 to 100,000 clones listed, 88% are singletons. The sample consisted of blood. The receptors were sampled from a person aged 18 to 70 in good health.

The rearrangement uses TRBV6-5 and TRBJ2-7; 9 bases agree with TRBD1. The J segment lost 7 bases and the V segment lost 6 bases, leaving 7 bases of the junction unmatched. The CDR3 extends over 13 amino acids. Germline CDR1 reads MNHEY; CDR2 reads SVGAGI. CDR3 DNA sequence: TGTGCCAGCAGACTACAGGGGGCAGGGGAGCAGTACTTC. Translating gives CASRLQGAGEQYF.

This chain connects TRBV7-2 to TRBJ1-1, with a tentative D call TRBD1 (5 bases). The CDR3 runs to 12 residues. V lost 3 bases and J lost 5, with 7 bases in between. Per the germline V gene, CDR1 is SGHTA and CDR2 is FQGNSA. The DNA for the CDR3 is TGTGCCAGCAGCTTTGGACAAACTGAAGCTTTCTTT. This translates into CASSFGQTEAFF.

This chain links TRBV30 with TRBJ1-2, with TRBD1 as a possible D gene (5 bases). Germline assignment: CDR1 GTSNPN and CDR2 SVGIG (reference sequence). The CDR3 covers 13 residues. V was pared by 3 bases and J by 4 bases, with 12 bases between. The CDR3 protein is CAWSGGSAYGYTF. CDR3 bases: TGTGCCTGGAGCGGGGGGTCCGCCTATGGCTACACCTTC.

The chain carries TRBV2 and TRBJ2-3, with no clear D. CDR1 is SNHLY, CDR2 FYNNEI, per germline. CDR3 size: 14 residues. The ends were cut back, 2 bases at V and 1 base at J, with 7 bases in the middle. In DNA, the CDR3 is TGTGCCAGCAGTGAAAATGTGGGCACAGATACGCAGTATTTT. Its protein is CASSENVGTDTQYF.

This chain uses TRBV5-6 with TRBJ2-1; TRBD2 might be the D (5 bases). The CDR3 has 15 residues. The germline CDR1 and CDR2 sequences are SGHDT and YYEEEE. Between the trimmed V and J ends, which lost 2 bases and 4 bases, there was a span of 13 bases. The CDR3 reads CASSFGISVYNEQFF. The CDR3 DNA follows: TGTGCCAGCAGCTTCGGGATTTCTGTTTACAATGAGCAGTTCTTC.

The rearrangement uses TRBV7-8 and TRBJ1-2; TRBD1 is a possible D gene (6 bases). CDR3 length: 14 residues. CDR1 and CDR2 (germline): SGHVS, FQNEAQ. V was clipped by 2 bases and J by 8 bases, with 15 bases between them. CDR3 amino acids: CASSLYQTGLGYTF. DNA for the CDR3: TGTGCCAGCAGCTTATACCAGACAGGTCTGGGCTACACCTTC.

This clone was observed once. This chain joins TRBV2 and TRBJ2-7; 9 bases agree with TRBD1. Per germline, CDR1 SNHLY and CDR2 FYNNEI. V was pared by 0 bases and J by 1 base, with 7 bases of the junction left unmatched. The CDR3 totals 17 residues. CDR3 DNA: TGTGCCAGCAGTGAAGCGAGGACAGGGGCAAGATCCTACGAGCAGTACTTC. This sequence encodes CASSEARTGARSYEQYF.

This clone was detected only a few times. CDR3 in amino acids: CASSSGTPGYTF. The DNA of the CDR3 is TGTGCCAGCAGCTCCGGGACTCCTGGCTACACCTTC. The rearrangement joins TRBV6-5 to TRBJ1-2, with D perhaps TRBD1 (5 bases). V was shortened by 6 bases and J by 7 bases, with 12 bases between the two germline ends. Per germline, CDR1 MNHEY and CDR2 SVGAGI. The CDR3 is 12 residues long.

V gene TRBV29-1 combines with J gene TRBJ2-4, with D tentatively TRBD1 or TRBD2 (6 bases each). V lost 4 bases and J lost 1, with 23 bases in between. The V gene's germline CDR1 is SQVTM and CDR2 ANQGSEA. The CDR3 sequence is 18 residues long. CDR3: CSVAPQGRSFEAKNIQYF. CDR3 bases: TGCAGCGTTGCCCCTCAGGGGAGGTCGTTTGAGGCCAAAAACATTCAGTACTTC.

The chain links TRBV29-1 to TRBJ1-2, with a weak D call TRBD1 (6 bases). The germline V gene has CDR1 SQVTM and CDR2 ANQGSEA. The CDR3 has 14 residues. Trimming pared 6 bases from V and 4 bases from J, leaving 18 bases between. Written as DNA, the CDR3 is TGCAGCGTATTGGTACAGGGTACTTTCTATGGCTACACCTTC. Translating gives CSVLVQGTFYGYTF.